This T cell receptor (beta chain) came from a study of technical replicates of blood from several donors. Some clones are missing from TCRdb's copy, which holds only in-frame ones; the method was immunoSEQ multiplex PCR. The table includes roughly 82,000 clones, over 80% detected once. The trim removed 9 bases at V and 11 bases at J, leaving 15 bases unmatched. There are 13 residues in the CDR3. Per the germline V gene, CDR1 is LNHNV and CDR2 is YYDKDF (reference sequence). The sequenced sample was T cells isolated from PBMCs. The chain is built from TRBV15 and TRBJ1-1, with 7 nucleotides matching TRBD1. This sequence originates from a human donor in good health. For the CDR3, the DNA is TGTGCCACGACGGACAGGAGAACAACTGTTGCTTTCTTT. This codes for CATTDRRTTVAFF.